Presented here are 3 T cell receptor beta chains from one specimen sequenced in a study of shared clonotypes between healthy human individuals. Some clones are missing from TCRdb's copy, which holds only in-frame ones; the method was immunoSEQ multiplex PCR. The profile covers some 2 million clones, with about 95% appearing a single time and more than 0.1% taken by the ten largest. Sequenced material: naive CD4+ T cells sorted from blood. As for subset: CD45RA+ positively selected. The source is a man aged 18-30 years in good health.

The chain couples TRBV7-2 to TRBJ2-7; possibly TRBD1 for D (6 bases). The CDR3 loop spans 15 amino acids. Trimming removed 3 bases at V and 0 bases at J, with 12 bases between. In germline, CDR1 is SGHTA, CDR2 FQGNSA. The CDR3 region has the DNA TGTGCCAGCAGCTTTGTAGACAGGAGCTCCTACGAGCAGTACTTC. Protein: CASSFVDRSSYEQYF.

Of note for this clone: This may be a read error, as it is one base from a much larger clone. Other DNA sequences in this sample translate to the same CDR3. The J gene is TRBJ2-5, the V gene TRBV5-1; D assignment may be TRBD1 or TRBD2 (5 bases each). Trimming cost V 4 bases and J 4 bases, with 11 bases left between them. The CDR3 loop spans 13 amino acids. From germline, CDR1 is SGHRS and CDR2 YFSETQ. CDR3 bases: TGCGCCAGCAGCCTCGGGACCGGAGAGACCCAGTACTTC. Translating gives CASSLGTGETQYF.

The gene calls are TRBV5-1 and TRBJ1-2, with unresolved D. V was pared by 2 bases and J by 5 bases, with 7 bases between. CDR1 is SGHRS, CDR2 YFSETQ, per germline. CDR3 length equals 12 residues. For the CDR3, the DNA is TGCGCCAGCAGCTTAAATACGTATGGCTACACCTTC. It encodes CASSLNTYGYTF.